This entry lists 26 T cell receptor beta chains sequenced from one sample in a study of memory CD8 T cells in hepatitis C reinfection. The table came from immunoSEQ multiplex PCR; TCRdb's copy has only in-frame clones and leaves some out. Altogether a few thousand clones are present, around 90% being singletons, with the ten largest covering approximately 27%. The time point: late/post reinfection, 12 to 24 weeks after detection. No in vitro expansion preceded TCR sequencing of the sorted cells. Source material: naive CD8+ T cells sorted from blood. The receptors originated from a man aged 45 to 65 with hepatitis C virus infection.

V is TRBV28 and J is TRBJ2-7; maybe TRBD2 (5 bases). The CDR3 consists of 13 residues. Trimming cost V 3 bases and J 2 bases, with 8 bases left between them. Germline CDR1 and CDR2: MDHEN and SYDVKM. CDR3: CASSFGKAYEQYF. Here the CDR3 DNA reads TGTGCCAGCAGTTTCGGGAAGGCCTACGAGCAGTACTTC.

The chain carries TRBV4-1 and TRBJ2-1, with TRBD2 matching 10 bases. The junction had 9 bases not matched to a gene; V was cut back by 4 bases and J by 3 bases. There are 17 residues in the CDR3. Germline values: CDR1 MGHRA, CDR2 YSYEKL. The CDR3 loop is CASSPLPSGGYYNEQFF. The CDR3 DNA sequence: TGCGCCAGCAGCCCCCTGCCTAGCGGGGGTTACTACAATGAGCAGTTCTTC.

The J gene is TRBJ2-3, the V gene TRBV4-2, with TRBD1 matching 10 bases. Per the germline V gene, CDR1 is LGHNA and CDR2 is YNFKEQ. This CDR3 is 17 amino acids long. V trimming: 0 bases; J trimming: 5 bases; junction bases outside the gene matches: 8. The CDR3 is CASSQEVGQGKLDTQYF. As DNA, the CDR3 is TGTGCCAGCAGCCAAGAGGTGGGACAGGGGAAACTAGATACGCAGTATTTT.

The CDR3, as DNA: TGTGCCAGCAGTCTGACAGGGGACTACGAGCAGTACTTC. It yields the protein CASSLTGDYEQYF. J is TRBJ2-7 and V is TRBV6-5; 8 bases agree with TRBD1. CDR3 size: 13 residues. Germline values: CDR1 MNHEY, CDR2 SVGAGI. The V gene end was trimmed by 5 bases and the J gene end by 3 bases; junction bases not matched to a gene: 3.

The rearrangement joins TRBV9 to TRBJ2-1; 10 bases agree with TRBD1. V shed 0 bases and J 8 bases; nucleotides not matched to a gene: 5. The CDR3 sequence is 15 residues long. Germline loops: CDR1 SGDLS, CDR2 YYNGEE. The CDR3 DNA follows: TGTGCCAGCAGCGTAGAGGGACAGGGGCCCGATGAGCAGTTCTTC. Its protein is CASSVEGQGPDEQFF. The full variable domain, in which reference TRBV9 and TRBJ2-1 provide the parts outside the CDR3, is DSGVTQTPKHLITATGQRVTLRCSPRSGDLSVYWYQQSLDQGLQFLIQYYNGEERAKGNILERFSAQQFPDLHSELNLSSLELGDSALYFCASSVEGQGPDEQFFGPGTRLTVL.

This chain uses TRBV19 with TRBJ2-7; tentatively, D is TRBD1 (5 bases). CDR1 and CDR2 (germline): LNHDA, SQIVND (reference sequence). The CDR3 covers 12 residues. V dropped 6 bases and J dropped 4 bases, with 10 bases sitting between them. The CDR3 DNA reads TGTGCCAGTAGCGGAGACAGTTACGAGCAGTACTTC. Translating it yields CASSGDSYEQYF.

This chain links TRBV5-1 with TRBJ2-7; tentative D call: TRBD1 (6 bases). Between the trimmed V and J ends, which lost 4 bases and 0 bases, there was a span of 14 bases. Germline CDR1 reads SGHRS; CDR2 reads YFSETQ. CDR3 size: 15 residues. As DNA, the CDR3 is TGCGCCAGCAGCAAGGTGGGGGACATCTCCTACGAGCAGTACTTC. Its protein product is CASSKVGDISYEQYF.

The rearrangement links TRBV5-4 to TRBJ2-1, with 7 bases matching TRBD1. Germline CDR1 and CDR2: SGHNT and YYREEE (reference sequence). V lost 4 bases and J lost 2; bases outside the gene matches: 9. The CDR3 has 16 amino acids. CDR3 amino acids: CASSADDRVPYNEQFF. The CDR3 DNA follows: TGTGCCAGCAGCGCGGATGACAGGGTCCCCTACAATGAGCAGTTCTTC.

The chain combines TRBV28 with TRBJ2-2, with unresolved D. Between the trimmed V and J ends, which lost 1 base and 7 bases, there was a span of 4 bases. There are 12 residues in the CDR3. Germline assignment: CDR1 MDHEN and CDR2 SYDVKM. Here the CDR3 DNA reads TGTGCCAGCAGTTTATACAGCGGGGAGCTGTTTTTT. Amino acid sequence: CASSLYSGELFF.

The chain has TRBV30 and TRBJ2-3, with D perhaps TRBD2 (6 bases). Trimming left V 7 bases short and J 3 bases short, with 17 bases between. Germline V gene lookup returns CDR1 GTSNPN and CDR2 SVGIG (reference sequence). The CDR3 is 14 residues long. CDR3: CAFSSGSGTDTQYF. DNA for the CDR3: TGTGCCTTCAGTTCAGGAAGCGGGACAGATACGCAGTATTTT.

The chain combines TRBV2 with TRBJ2-1, with TRBD2 identical over 10 bases. In germline, CDR1 is SNHLY, CDR2 FYNNEI. This CDR3 spans 15 amino acids. J was trimmed by 8 bases and V by 4 bases; bases with no gene match: 8. CDR3 in DNA: TGTGCCAGCAGTGGCCTAGCGGGAGTGGGCGATGAGCAGTTCTTC. Its protein is CASSGLAGVGDEQFF. The variable domain in full, completed from reference TRBV2 and TRBJ2-1, reads EPEVTQTPSHQVTQMGQEVILRCVPISNHLYFYWYRQILGQKVEFLVSFYNNEISEKSEIFDDQFSVERPDGSNFTLKIRSTKLEDSAMYFCASSGLAGVGDEQFFGPGTRLTVL.

The chain recombines TRBV28 with TRBJ2-3; 9 nucleotides agree with TRBD2. Germline CDR1 is MDHEN and CDR2 is SYDVKM. CDR3 size: 16 residues. V lost 11 bases and J lost 0; bases outside the gene matches: 12. The CDR3 loop reads CAGSASGTTSTDTQYF. The DNA of the CDR3 is TGTGCCGGCTCGGCTAGCGGGACAACTAGCACAGATACGCAGTATTTT. Variable domain in full (rest from reference TRBV28 and TRBJ2-3): DVKVTQSSRYLVKRTGEKVFLECVQDMDHENMFWYRQDPGLGLRLIYFSYDVKMKEKGDIPEGYSVSREKKERFSLILESASTNQTSMYLCAGSASGTTSTDTQYFGPGTRLTVL.

The V gene is TRBV10-1, the J gene TRBJ2-6; tentatively, D is TRBD1 (8 bases). V lost 5 bases and J 1 base, leaving 18 bases between the germline ends. The germline gives CDR1 WNHNN, CDR2 SYGVQD (reference sequence). The CDR3 sequence is 18 residues long. The CDR3 sequence: CASSLPQRDRSGANVLTF. CDR3 bases: TGCGCCAGCAGTTTACCCCAGCGGGACAGGTCTGGGGCCAACGTCCTGACTTTC.

DNA of the CDR3: TGTGCCAGCAGCGCCCTAGCGGGGGCATCCTACGAGCAGTACTTC. Translating gives CASSALAGASYEQYF. This rearrangement joins TRBV9 to TRBJ2-7; 10 positions agree with TRBD2. Trimming removed 3 bases from V and 1 base from J; junction bases left unmatched: 4. The length of the CDR3 is 15 residues. Germline V gene data show CDR1 as SGDLS and CDR2 as YYNGEE. Full variable domain (remainder filled in from reference TRBV9 and TRBJ2-7): DSGVTQTPKHLITATGQRVTLRCSPRSGDLSVYWYQQSLDQGLQFLIQYYNGEERAKGNILERFSAQQFPDLHSELNLSSLELGDSALYFCASSALAGASYEQYFGPGTRLTVT.

The CDR3 loop is CASSIDSGGRKQYF. CDR3 DNA sequence: TGTGCCAGTAGTATAGATTCAGGGGGCCGCAAGCAGTACTTC. The gene calls are TRBV19 and TRBJ2-7, with TRBD1 matching 8 bases. V lost 0 bases, J lost 8 bases, and 6 bases stayed unmatched. The CDR3 extends over 14 amino acids. Per germline, CDR1 LNHDA and CDR2 SQIVND (reference sequence).

CDR3 amino acids: CASSLVGPTYEQYF. CDR3 bases: TGCGCCAGCAGCTTGGTGGGCCCCACCTACGAGCAGTACTTC. The chain couples TRBV5-1 to TRBJ2-7, with no clear D. The CDR3 covers 14 residues. The germline CDR1 and CDR2 sequences are SGHRS and YFSETQ. Trimming took off 0 bases at V and 2 bases at J, with 9 bases between the two ends.

The J gene is TRBJ2-7, the V gene TRBV4-3, with TRBD2 as a possible D gene (6 bases). Germline CDR1 is LGHNA and CDR2 is YSLEER. V lost 0 bases, J lost 5 bases, and 23 bases lay in between. The CDR3 runs to 18 residues. CDR3 in amino acids: CASSQDLQNRGSIDEQYF. CDR3 in DNA: TGCGCCAGCAGCCAAGATCTACAGAACCGGGGGAGTATCGACGAGCAGTACTTC.

The gene calls are TRBV30 and TRBJ2-5, with D perhaps TRBD2 (6 bases). The ends were cut back, 0 bases at V and 5 bases at J, with 10 bases in the middle. The V gene's germline CDR1 is GTSNPN and CDR2 SVGIG (reference sequence). This CDR3 has 13 amino acids. The CDR3 loop is CAWSVGGMETQYF. The CDR3 DNA follows: TGTGCCTGGAGTGTGGGCGGGATGGAGACCCAGTACTTC.

CDR3 sequence: CAWRPQVHPANYGYTF. The DNA for the CDR3 is TGTGCCTGGAGACCACAGGTTCATCCTGCTAACTATGGCTACACCTTC. The chain couples TRBV30 to TRBJ1-2; tentative D call: TRBD1 (5 bases). Germline lookup yields CDR1 GTSNPN and CDR2 SVGIG (reference sequence). The V end was cut by 3 bases, the J end by 0 bases, with 17 bases between. The CDR3 totals 16 residues.

Remarks on this clone: Germline and junction disagree at one end, which may indicate a read error. The gene calls are TRBV18 and TRBJ2-7; D remains ambiguous. Germline loops: CDR1 KGHSH, CDR2 LQKENI. This CDR3 region has 9 residues. The CDR3 is CASTCPPGF. For the CDR3, the DNA is TGTGCCAGCACGTGCCCCCCAGGCTTC. Using reference TRBV18 and TRBJ2-7 for the parts outside the CDR3, the full variable domain is NAGVMQNPRHLVRRRGQEARLRCSPMKGHSHVYWYRQLPEEGLKFMVYLQKENIIDESGMPKERFSAEFPKEGPSILRIQQVVRGDSAAYFCASTCPPGFGPGTRLTVT.

The chain employs TRBV21-1 and TRBJ2-7; the table's D call of TRBD2 was not tested on the DNA. TRBV21-1 is noted as a pseudogene. The length of the CDR3 is 14 residues. In DNA, the CDR3 is TGTGCCAGCAGCTCAAGGATCCGGGGGACGGAGCAGTACTTC. Amino acid sequence: CASSSRIRGTEQYF.

The V and J genes are TRBV6-1 and TRBJ2-1; 9 bases map to TRBD2. Looked up from germline, CDR1 is MNHNS and CDR2 is SASEGT. The CDR3 has 15 residues. V gave up 1 base and J gave up 7 bases; unmatched junction bases: 5. CDR3 in amino acids: CASSEEVAGVNEQFF. In nucleotides, the CDR3 is TGTGCCAGCAGTGAAGAGGTAGCGGGAGTGAATGAGCAGTTCTTC.

V gene TRBV2 combines with J gene TRBJ2-7; TRBD2 is a possible D gene (5 bases). The V gene's germline CDR1 is SNHLY and CDR2 FYNNEI. V was shortened by 7 bases and J by 5 bases, with 18 bases between the two germline ends. The length of the CDR3 is 14 residues. CDR3 bases: TGTGCCAGCATACTCGGTGAGGTGCGGGACGAGCAGTACTTC. It encodes CASILGEVRDEQYF.

This chain uses TRBV4-1 with TRBJ2-7, with 9 bases matching TRBD2. The CDR3 consists of 15 residues. V was clipped by 1 base and J by 7 bases; unmatched bases: 8. Germline CDR1 reads MGHRA; CDR2 reads YSYEKL. This chain's CDR3 is CASSQVSVAGEEQYF. The CDR3 DNA is TGCGCCAGCAGCCAAGTTTCGGTAGCGGGAGAAGAGCAGTACTTC.

V and J are TRBV19 and TRBJ1-2; D is unresolved. CDR1 and CDR2 from the germline V gene are LNHDA and SQIVND (reference sequence). V lost 1 base and J lost 6, with 6 bases in between. The CDR3 is made up of 12 amino acids. CDR3 in amino acids: CASSIGLNGYTF. Here the CDR3 DNA reads TGTGCCAGTAGTATAGGACTAAATGGCTACACCTTC.

This clone was detected a few times. This chain connects TRBV6-1 to TRBJ2-7; 7 nucleotides match TRBD1. The CDR3 consists of 13 residues. Germline assignment: CDR1 MNHNS and CDR2 SASEGT. After removal of 6 bases from V and 1 base from J, the junction contained 3 bases not matched to a gene. CDR3 residues: CASSVGQSYEQYF. The CDR3 bases are TGTGCCAGCAGCGTGGGACAGTCCTACGAGCAGTACTTC.